This TCR beta chain was sequenced for a study of response to subunit inactivated influenza vaccine. Study-wide results and caveats: Few new T cells, the authors suggested, are recruited by each seasonal influenza vaccination.

Remarks on this clonotype: Its antigen remains unknown.

The trim removed 0 bases at V and 7 bases at J, leaving 5 bases unmatched. The CDR3 extends over 15 amino acids. CDR1 is SGHRS, CDR2 YFSETQ, per germline. A single record per CDR3 protein comes from TCRdb applying MiXCR to the RT-PCR reads. The sample lists about 650,000 distinct CDR3 sequences, more than 15% occurring once. The receptor was derived from a man aged 45 to 65 who received an inactivated influenza vaccine. The chain employs TRBV5-1 and TRBJ2-1, with 9 positions matching TRBD2. The starting material was PBMCs from blood, obtained less than 13 days after vaccination. DNA of the CDR3: TGCGCCAGCAGCTTGGTGGCTAGCGGGAAGAATGAGCAGTTCTTC. Amino acids: CASSLVASGKNEQFF.